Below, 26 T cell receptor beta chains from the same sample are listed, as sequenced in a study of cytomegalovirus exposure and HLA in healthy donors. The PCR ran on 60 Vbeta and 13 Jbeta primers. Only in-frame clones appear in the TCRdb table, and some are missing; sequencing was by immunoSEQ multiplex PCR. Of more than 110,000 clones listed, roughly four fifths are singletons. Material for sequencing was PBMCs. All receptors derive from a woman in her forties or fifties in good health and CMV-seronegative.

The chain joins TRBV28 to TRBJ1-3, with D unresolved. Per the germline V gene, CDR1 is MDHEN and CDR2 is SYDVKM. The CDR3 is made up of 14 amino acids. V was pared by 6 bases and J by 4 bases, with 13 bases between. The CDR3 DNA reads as TGTGCCAGCAGCGTGGGAGGGTCGGGAAACACCATATATTTT. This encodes CASSVGGSGNTIYF.

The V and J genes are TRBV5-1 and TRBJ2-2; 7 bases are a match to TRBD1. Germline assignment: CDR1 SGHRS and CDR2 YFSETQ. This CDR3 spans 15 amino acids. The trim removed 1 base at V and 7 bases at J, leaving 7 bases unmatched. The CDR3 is CASSLRQGQDGELFF. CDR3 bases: TGCGCCAGCAGCTTGCGACAGGGTCAGGACGGGGAGCTGTTTTTT.

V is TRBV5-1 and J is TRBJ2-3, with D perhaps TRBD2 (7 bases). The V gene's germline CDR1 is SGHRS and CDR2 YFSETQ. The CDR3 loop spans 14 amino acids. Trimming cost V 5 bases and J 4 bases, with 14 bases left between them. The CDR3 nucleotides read TGCGCCAGCAGTTCTAGGGGGGGCCCAGATACGCAGTATTTT. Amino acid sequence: CASSSRGGPDTQYF.

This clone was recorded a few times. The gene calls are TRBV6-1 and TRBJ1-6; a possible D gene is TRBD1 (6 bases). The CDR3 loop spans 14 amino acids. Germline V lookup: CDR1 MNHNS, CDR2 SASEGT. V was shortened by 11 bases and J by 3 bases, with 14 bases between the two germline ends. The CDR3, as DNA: TGTGCCGGTGGGGGCAGGAGCTATAATTCACCCCTCCACTTT. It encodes CAGGGRSYNSPLHF.

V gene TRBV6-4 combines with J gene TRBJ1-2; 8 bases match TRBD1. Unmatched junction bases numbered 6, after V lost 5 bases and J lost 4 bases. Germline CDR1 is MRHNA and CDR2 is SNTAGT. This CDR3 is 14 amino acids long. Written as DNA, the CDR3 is TGTGCCAGCAGTAGCGACAGGGGCAGCTATGGCTACACCTTC. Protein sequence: CASSSDRGSYGYTF.

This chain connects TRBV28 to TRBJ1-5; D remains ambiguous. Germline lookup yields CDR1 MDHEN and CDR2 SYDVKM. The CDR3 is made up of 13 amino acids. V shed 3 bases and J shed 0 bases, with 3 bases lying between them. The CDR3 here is CASSFGSNQPQHF. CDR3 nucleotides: TGTGCCAGCAGTTTCGGTAGCAATCAGCCCCAGCATTTT.

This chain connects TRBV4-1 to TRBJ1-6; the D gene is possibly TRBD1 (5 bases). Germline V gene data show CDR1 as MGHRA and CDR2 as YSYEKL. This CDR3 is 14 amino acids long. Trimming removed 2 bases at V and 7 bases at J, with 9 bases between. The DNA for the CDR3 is TGCGCCAGCAGCCAACCTGACAGAAATTCACCCCTCCACTTT. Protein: CASSQPDRNSPLHF.

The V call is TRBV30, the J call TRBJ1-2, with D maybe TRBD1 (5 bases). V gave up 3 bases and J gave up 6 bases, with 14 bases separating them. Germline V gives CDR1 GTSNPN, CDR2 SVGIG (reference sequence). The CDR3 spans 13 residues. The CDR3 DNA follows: TGTGCCTGGAGCCCGAGACAGTGGGATGGCTACACCTTC. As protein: CAWSPRQWDGYTF.

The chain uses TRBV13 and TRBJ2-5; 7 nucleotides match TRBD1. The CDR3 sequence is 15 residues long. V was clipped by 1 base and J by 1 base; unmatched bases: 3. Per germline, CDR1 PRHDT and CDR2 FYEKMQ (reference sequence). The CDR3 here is CASSLVTGVQETQYF. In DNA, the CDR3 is TGTGCCAGCAGCTTAGTAACAGGGGTCCAAGAGACCCAGTACTTC.

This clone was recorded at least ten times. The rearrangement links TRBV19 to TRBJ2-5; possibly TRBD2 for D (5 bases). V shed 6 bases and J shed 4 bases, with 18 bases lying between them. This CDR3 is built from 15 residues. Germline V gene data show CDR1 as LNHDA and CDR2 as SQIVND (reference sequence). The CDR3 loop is CASSKKRGLAETQYF. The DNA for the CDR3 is TGTGCCAGTAGCAAAAAGCGAGGGCTGGCAGAGACCCAGTACTTC.

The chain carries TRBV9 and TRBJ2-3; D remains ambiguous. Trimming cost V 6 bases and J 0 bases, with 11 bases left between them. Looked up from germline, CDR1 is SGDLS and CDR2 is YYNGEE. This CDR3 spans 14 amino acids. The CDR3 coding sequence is TGTGCCAGCAACCTAGACGACAGCACAGATACGCAGTATTTT. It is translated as CASNLDDSTDTQYF.

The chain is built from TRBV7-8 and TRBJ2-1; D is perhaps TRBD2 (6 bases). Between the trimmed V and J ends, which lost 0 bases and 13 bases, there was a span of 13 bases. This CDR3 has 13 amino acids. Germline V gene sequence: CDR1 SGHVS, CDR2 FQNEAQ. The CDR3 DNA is TGTGCCAGCAGCTTAGCAGGGAGGTATAATCAGTTCTTC. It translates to CASSLAGRYNQFF.

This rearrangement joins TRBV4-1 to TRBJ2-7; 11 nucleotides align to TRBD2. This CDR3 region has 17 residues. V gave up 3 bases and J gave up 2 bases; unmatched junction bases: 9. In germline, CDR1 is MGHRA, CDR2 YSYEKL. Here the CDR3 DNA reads TGCGCCAGCAGCCAGACCCCGGGTAGCGGGGGGGCCTACGAGCAGTACTTC. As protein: CASSQTPGSGGAYEQYF.

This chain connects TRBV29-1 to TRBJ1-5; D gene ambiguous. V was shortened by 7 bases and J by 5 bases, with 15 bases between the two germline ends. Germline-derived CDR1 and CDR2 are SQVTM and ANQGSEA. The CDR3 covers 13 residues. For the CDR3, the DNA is TGCAGCGCTAGAAACGGGCGGGATCAGCCCCAGCATTTT. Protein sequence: CSARNGRDQPQHF.

The CDR3 region has the DNA TGTGCCAGCTCGGACGGACAGGGCACCCAGTACTTC. This encodes CASSDGQGTQYF. V and J are TRBV18 and TRBJ2-5; TRBD1 matches 8 bases. The CDR3 length is 12 residues. Germline lookup yields CDR1 KGHSH and CDR2 LQKENI. With V trimmed by 6 bases and J by 8 bases, 5 bases remained unmatched.

DNA of the CDR3: TGTGCCAGCAGCTTCCTCGGGACCCTAGCGGGGGGCGGTACAGATACGCAGTATTTT. Its translation: CASSFLGTLAGGGTDTQYF. The chain is built from TRBV7-2 and TRBJ2-3, with 11 positions matching TRBD2. Germline CDR1 and CDR2: SGHTA and FQGNSA. V trimming: 3 bases; J trimming: 3 bases; junction bases outside the gene matches: 14. The CDR3 covers 19 residues.

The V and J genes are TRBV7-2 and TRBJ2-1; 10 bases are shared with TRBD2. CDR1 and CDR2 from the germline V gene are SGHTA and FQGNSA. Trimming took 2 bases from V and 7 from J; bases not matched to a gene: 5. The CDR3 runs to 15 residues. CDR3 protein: CASSLQAGGANEQFF. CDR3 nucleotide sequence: TGTGCCAGCAGCTTACAAGCGGGGGGGGCTAATGAGCAGTTCTTC.

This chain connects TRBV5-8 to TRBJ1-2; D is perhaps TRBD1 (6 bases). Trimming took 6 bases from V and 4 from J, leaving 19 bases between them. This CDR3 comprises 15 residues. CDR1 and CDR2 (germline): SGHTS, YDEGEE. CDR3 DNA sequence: TGTGCCAGCAACCTTGTATTGGGGGCGAGCTATGGCTACACCTTC. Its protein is CASNLVLGASYGYTF.

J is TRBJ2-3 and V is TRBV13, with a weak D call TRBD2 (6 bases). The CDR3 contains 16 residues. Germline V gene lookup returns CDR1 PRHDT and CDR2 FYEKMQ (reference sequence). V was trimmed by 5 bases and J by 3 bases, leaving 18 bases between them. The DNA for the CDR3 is TGTGCCAGCAGCCCCCCGGTCCGGGGGAGGACAGATACGCAGTATTTT. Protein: CASSPPVRGRTDTQYF.

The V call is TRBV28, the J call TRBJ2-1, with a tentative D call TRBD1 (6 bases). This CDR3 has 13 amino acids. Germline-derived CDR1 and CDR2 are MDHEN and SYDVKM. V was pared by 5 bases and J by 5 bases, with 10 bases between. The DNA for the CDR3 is TGTGCCAGCAGTCCCCCAGGGGACAATGAGCAGTTCTTC. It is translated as CASSPPGDNEQFF.

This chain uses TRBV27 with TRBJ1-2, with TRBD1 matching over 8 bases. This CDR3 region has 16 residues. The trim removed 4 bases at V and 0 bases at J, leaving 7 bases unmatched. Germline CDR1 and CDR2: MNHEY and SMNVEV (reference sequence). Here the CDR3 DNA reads TGTGCCAGCAGTTCCTTCGACAGGGGAGCTAACTATGGCTACACCTTC. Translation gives CASSSFDRGANYGYTF.

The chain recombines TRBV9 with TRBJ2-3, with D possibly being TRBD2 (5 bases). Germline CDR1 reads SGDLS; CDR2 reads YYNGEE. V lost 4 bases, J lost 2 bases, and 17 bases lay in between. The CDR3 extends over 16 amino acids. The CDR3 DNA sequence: TGTGCCAGCAGCCCCGGGATGGGCGAAGCCACAGATACGCAGTATTTT. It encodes CASSPGMGEATDTQYF.

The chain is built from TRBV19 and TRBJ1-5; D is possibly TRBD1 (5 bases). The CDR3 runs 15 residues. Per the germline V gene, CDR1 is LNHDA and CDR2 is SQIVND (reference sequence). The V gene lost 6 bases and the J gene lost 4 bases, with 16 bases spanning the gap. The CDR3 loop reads CASSQGLDFNQPQHF. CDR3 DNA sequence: TGTGCCAGTAGCCAGGGTCTGGATTTTAATCAGCCCCAGCATTTT.

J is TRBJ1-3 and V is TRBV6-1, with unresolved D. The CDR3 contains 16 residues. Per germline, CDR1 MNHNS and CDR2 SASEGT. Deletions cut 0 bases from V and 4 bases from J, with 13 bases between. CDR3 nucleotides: TGTGCCAGCAGTGAAGCCCTCATTGGGCTGGGAAACACCATATATTTT. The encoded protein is CASSEALIGLGNTIYF.

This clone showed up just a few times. The CDR3 spells CASSPGSYADLNYGYTF. In nucleotides, the CDR3 is TGTGCCAGCTCACCGGGCAGCTACGCAGACCTTAACTATGGCTACACCTTC. The chain joins TRBV18 to TRBJ1-2; D is uncertain. There are 17 residues in the CDR3. Per germline, CDR1 KGHSH and CDR2 LQKENI. V was trimmed by 3 bases and J by 1 base, leaving 18 bases between them.

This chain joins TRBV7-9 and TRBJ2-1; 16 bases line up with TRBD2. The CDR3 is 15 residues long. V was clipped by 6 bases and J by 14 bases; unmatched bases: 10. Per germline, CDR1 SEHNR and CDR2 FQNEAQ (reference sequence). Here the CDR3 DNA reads TGTGCCAGCAGGGGCCCCGGGACTAGCGGGGGGGCGGAGTTCTTC. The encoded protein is CASRGPGTSGGAEFF.